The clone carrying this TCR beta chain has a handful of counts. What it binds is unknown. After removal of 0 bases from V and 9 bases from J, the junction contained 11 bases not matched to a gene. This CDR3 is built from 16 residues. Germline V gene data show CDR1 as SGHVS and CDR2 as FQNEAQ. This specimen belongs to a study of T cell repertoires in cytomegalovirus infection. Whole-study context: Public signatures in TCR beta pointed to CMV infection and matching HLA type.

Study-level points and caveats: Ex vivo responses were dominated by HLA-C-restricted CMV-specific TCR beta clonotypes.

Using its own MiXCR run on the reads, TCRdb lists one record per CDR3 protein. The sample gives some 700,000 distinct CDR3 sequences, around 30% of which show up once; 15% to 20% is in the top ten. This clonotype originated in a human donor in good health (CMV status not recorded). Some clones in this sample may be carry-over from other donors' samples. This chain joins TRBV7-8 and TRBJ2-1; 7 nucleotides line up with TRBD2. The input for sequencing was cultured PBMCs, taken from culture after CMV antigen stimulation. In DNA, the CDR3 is TGTGCCAGCAGCTTAGCGAGGGGAGGGCCGTCAATTGAGCAGTTCTTC. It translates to CASSLARGGPSIEQFF. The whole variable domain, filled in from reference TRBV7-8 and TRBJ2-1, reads GAGVSQSPRYKVAKRGQDVALRCDPISGHVSLFWYQQALGQGPEFLTYFQNEAQLDKSGLPSDRFFAERPEGSVSTLKIQRTQQEDSAVYLCASSLARGGPSIEQFFGPGTRLTVL.